These 22 T cell receptor beta chains originate from one sample sequenced in a study of vaccination and CD4 T cells after COVID-19. Regarding treatment: roughly ten-day PBMC culture with coronavirus spike peptide pools or control peptides (ViraFEST assay). Cultured CD4+ T cell DNA was sequenced using the Oncomine TCR Beta short-read assay. Each CDR3 protein gets one entry after TCRdb re-called the PCR reads with MiXCR. This sample has some 6,900 distinct CDR3 sequences, with about 17% found just once. These TCRs' antigens remain unknown. Sequencing was carried out using CD4+ T cells from blood, cultured in vitro. Receptors were obtained from a human donor who had recovered from COVID-19.

The V and J genes are TRBV28 and TRBJ2-1; D not certain. The ends were cut back, 4 bases at V and 0 bases at J, with 19 bases in the middle. The CDR3 has 18 residues. The germline V gene encodes CDR1 MDHEN and CDR2 SYDVKM. The CDR3 reads CASSSTWTRPSSYNEQFF. For the CDR3, the DNA is TGTGCCAGCAGTTCTACTTGGACGCGGCCAAGCTCCTACAATGAGCAGTTCTTC.

This chain joins TRBV5-1 and TRBJ2-7; tentative D call: TRBD1 (6 bases). Germline V gene sequence: CDR1 SGHRS, CDR2 YFSETQ. V was pared by 0 bases and J by 5 bases, with 15 bases between. This CDR3 region has 15 residues. CDR3 amino acids: CASSLGAGARNEQYF. As DNA, the CDR3 is TGCGCCAGCAGCTTGGGAGCAGGGGCTCGGAACGAGCAGTACTTC.

The CDR3 DNA follows: TGTGCCAGCAGCGACAGGACAGGGGGCGGAAACACCATATATTTT. Its translation: CASSDRTGGGNTIYF. This sequence joins TRBV11-3 and TRBJ1-3, with 11 bases fitting TRBD1. Germline CDR1 SGHNT, CDR2 YENEEA. Unmatched junction bases numbered 4, after V lost 5 bases and J lost 4 bases. The CDR3 runs to 15 residues.

This clonotype is categorized as medium-sized (0.01 to 0.1%). CDR3 in DNA: TGTGCCATCAGTGAGTCGCTACAGGGTCCCCTAGAAGCTTTCTTT. The encoded protein is CAISESLQGPLEAFF. J is TRBJ1-1 and V is TRBV10-3; possible D gene TRBD1, 6 bases. In germline, CDR1 is ENHRY, CDR2 SYGVKD. There are 15 residues in the CDR3. Trimming left V 0 bases short and J 8 bases short, with 16 bases between.

This clonotype was seen more than once but under ten times. The gene calls are TRBV10-3 and TRBJ1-1, with a weak D call TRBD1 (6 bases). CDR1 is ENHRY and CDR2 is SYGVKD in the germline V gene. The CDR3 is 14 amino acids. The germline V and J ends were trimmed by 6 bases and 3 bases, with 14 bases remaining between them. The CDR3 loop reads CAIRGAPRDTEAFF. The DNA for the CDR3 is TGTGCCATCAGGGGGGCCCCCCGGGACACTGAAGCTTTCTTT.

This clonotype has a single count. The chain recombines TRBV30 with TRBJ2-7, with a tentative D call TRBD2 (5 bases). Germline V CDR1 and CDR2: GTSNPN, SVGIG (reference sequence). This CDR3 region has 13 residues. The CDR3 is CASKAPFRGEQYF. The CDR3 coding sequence is TGTGCATCAAAAGCCCCCTTCCGGGGAGAGCAGTACTTC.

This clonotype is categorized as medium-sized. The chain combines TRBV19 with TRBJ1-5; tentatively, D is TRBD1 (6 bases). CDR1 and CDR2 from the germline V gene are LNHDA and SQIVND (reference sequence). The CDR3 covers 17 residues. V shed 7 bases and J shed 0 bases, with 19 bases lying between them. The chain's CDR3 is CASKEAGQRNSNQPQHF. The CDR3 DNA is TGTGCCAGTAAAGAAGCCGGACAGCGAAATAGCAATCAGCCCCAGCATTTT.

This chain joins TRBV30 and TRBJ2-5, with 11 bases that match TRBD2. Losses at the gene ends were 5 bases for V and 4 bases for J; bases not matched to a gene: 9. Germline lookup yields CDR1 GTSNPN and CDR2 SVGIG (reference sequence). This CDR3 has 15 amino acids. The CDR3 loop reads CAWGSSGGAGETQYF. In DNA, the CDR3 is TGTGCCTGGGGCAGTAGCGGGGGGGCCGGAGAGACCCAGTACTTC.

V is TRBV6-1 and J is TRBJ2-3; 8 bases are shared with TRBD2. CDR1 is MNHNS and CDR2 is SASEGT in the germline V gene. Unmatched junction bases numbered 0, after V lost 1 base and J lost 3 bases. The CDR3 covers 14 residues. In DNA, the CDR3 is TGTGCCAGCAGTGAAGGACTAGCGACAGATACGCAGTATTTT. Its translation: CASSEGLATDTQYF.

V gene TRBV9 combines with J gene TRBJ2-5; TRBD2 matches 11 bases. The CDR3 length is 18 residues. V dropped 0 bases and J dropped 0; count of bases not matched to a gene: 7. Per the germline V gene, CDR1 is SGDLS and CDR2 is YYNGEE. CDR3 sequence: CASSVAPLAGGNQETQYF. CDR3 DNA sequence: TGTGCCAGCAGCGTAGCCCCGCTAGCGGGAGGCAACCAAGAGACCCAGTACTTC.

This clonotype turned up a few times. The chain uses TRBV20-1 and TRBJ2-7, with 11 bases lining up with TRBD2. The CDR3 is 14 amino acids. J lost 5 bases, V lost 5 bases, and 8 bases had no gene match. Germline values: CDR1 DFQATT, CDR2 SNEGSKA (reference sequence). The CDR3 DNA sequence: TGCAGTGCTCAGAGACTAGCGGGAATCGACGAGCAGTACTTC. Its protein product is CSAQRLAGIDEQYF.

This clonotype was seen a handful of times. This chain links TRBV5-4 with TRBJ2-7; the match to TRBD1 covers 8 bases. CDR1 SGHNT and CDR2 YYREEE come from the germline V gene (reference sequence). J was trimmed by 1 base and V by 2 bases; bases with no gene match: 2. The CDR3 sequence is 14 residues long. The chain's CDR3 is CASSFDRGSYEQYF. CDR3 DNA sequence: TGTGCCAGCAGCTTCGACAGGGGATCCTACGAGCAGTACTTC.

This clonotype turned up a few times. The chain is built from TRBV19 and TRBJ2-2; 7 bases map to TRBD2. The germline V gene has CDR1 LNHDA and CDR2 SQIVND (reference sequence). CDR3 length: 16 residues. V was clipped by 8 bases and J by 2 bases; unmatched bases: 11. CDR3 nucleotide sequence: TGTGCCAGTCGCCACCCCTGGGAGGGTAACACCGGGGAGCTGTTTTTT. Translated, it gives CASRHPWEGNTGELFF.

This clonotype was seen only a few times. The J gene is TRBJ1-2, the V gene TRBV27; tentative D call: TRBD1 (5 bases). The V gene lost 6 bases and the J gene lost 5 bases, with 22 bases spanning the gap. The CDR3 has 16 residues. Germline values: CDR1 MNHEY, CDR2 SMNVEV (reference sequence). The CDR3: CASSPRESRQLYGYTF. The CDR3 DNA follows: TGTGCCAGCAGCCCCCGCGAGTCTCGACAGCTGTATGGCTACACCTTC.

The chain combines TRBV10-1 with TRBJ2-1; 11 bases are shared with TRBD2. Germline V gives CDR1 WNHNN, CDR2 SYGVQD (reference sequence). The CDR3 loop spans 14 amino acids. The V gene end was trimmed by 3 bases and the J gene end by 7 bases; junction bases not matched to a gene: 2. The DNA for the CDR3 is TGCGCCAGCAGTGATCCTAGCGGGAGGAATGAGCAGTTCTTC. Residues: CASSDPSGRNEQFF.

The table lists this clonotype with a few counts. The V call is TRBV2, the J call TRBJ2-3, with D tentatively TRBD1 (6 bases). V shed 11 bases and J shed 5 bases, with 23 bases lying between them. Germline V CDR1 and CDR2: SNHLY, FYNNEI. The CDR3 is 15 residues long. Written as DNA, the CDR3 is TGTGCCGGTCGAAGGTCATACAGGGCAGAAGATACGCAGTATTTT. This sequence encodes CAGRRSYRAEDTQYF.

This clonotype is medium-sized by share. The chain uses TRBV6-1 and TRBJ2-7, with 9 bases that match TRBD1. CDR1 and CDR2 (germline): MNHNS, SASEGT. The junction had 12 bases not matched to a gene; V was cut back by 6 bases and J by 3 bases. The CDR3 spans 16 residues. The CDR3 loop is CASSPSPGQGLYEQYF. The CDR3 DNA follows: TGTGCCAGCAGCCCCTCGCCGGGACAGGGTCTCTACGAGCAGTACTTC.

The rearrangement joins TRBV7-2 to TRBJ1-2; a weak D match, TRBD1 (6 bases). The V gene's germline CDR1 is SGHTA and CDR2 FQGNSA. With 1 base removed from V and 2 bases from J, the gap between germline ends came to 8 bases. The CDR3 totals 14 residues. The DNA of the CDR3 is TGTGCCAGCAGCTTAGTAGGACAGAACTATGGCTACACCTTC. Translating it yields CASSLVGQNYGYTF. Full variable domain (outside the CDR3, taken from reference TRBV7-2 and TRBJ1-2): GAGVSQSPSNKVTEKGKDVELRCDPISGHTALYWYRQSLGQGLEFLIYFQGNSAPDKSGLPSDRFSAERTGGSVSTLTIQRTQQEDSAVYLCASSLVGQNYGYTFGSGTRLTVV.

The chain combines TRBV11-2 with TRBJ1-3, with 8 positions matching TRBD1. CDR3 length: 13 residues. Trimming removed 7 bases from V and 9 bases from J; junction bases left unmatched: 8. Germline V gene data show CDR1 as SGHAT and CDR2 as FQNNGV. CDR3 bases: TGTGCCAGCAACCAAAGGACAGGGAGCACCATATATTTT. Translation: CASNQRTGSTIYF.

The J gene is TRBJ1-2, the V gene TRBV7-2, with D possibly TRBD1 on 5 matching bases. The CDR3 is made up of 14 amino acids. Germline CDR1 is SGHTA and CDR2 is FQGNSA. With 5 bases removed from V and 4 bases from J, the gap between germline ends came to 14 bases. Written as DNA, the CDR3 is TGTGCCAGCAGCGCGAGCCCGGGACGCTATGGCTACACCTTC. Translating gives CASSASPGRYGYTF.

The gene calls are TRBV6-1 and TRBJ2-7; 8 nucleotides line up with TRBD1. V trimming: 6 bases; J trimming: 2 bases; junction bases outside the gene matches: 0. This CDR3 has 12 residues. Germline CDR1 MNHNS, CDR2 SASEGT. The CDR3 DNA reads as TGTGCCAGCAGACAGGGGGCCTACGAGCAGTACTTC. The encoded protein is CASRQGAYEQYF.

This clonotype occurred a few times. V usage is TRBV11-2 and J usage is TRBJ2-1; D is perhaps TRBD1 or TRBD2 (5 bases each). The CDR3 is 16 residues long. Germline assignment: CDR1 SGHAT and CDR2 FQNNGV. Trimming stripped 5 bases from V and 8 bases from J, with 22 bases between. CDR3 DNA sequence: TGTGCCAGCAGCCCCGGCCGGGGCAGAAGGTTCTATGAGCAGTTCTTC. Translating gives CASSPGRGRRFYEQFF.